The rows below give T cell receptor beta chains drawn from one sample of a study of T cells after yellow fever vaccination. MiXCR, run by TCRdb on the 5' RACE reads, gives a single entry per CDR3 protein. The sample yields 550,000 to 750,000 distinct CDR3 sequences, roughly 13% seen once. The starting material was PBMCs, obtained on the day of the yellow fever booster vaccination. The receptors shown here come from a young man who received the YFV17D yellow fever vaccine. CDR3s include the opening cysteine and the closing phenylalanine or tryptophan. Fields, in order: V gene, J gene, D gene, clone size, CDR3 protein, CDR3 DNA. A D gene is named only where the DNA matches it firmly. Clone size is stated in some rows and not others, as once, few, many or a class when expanded.

TRBV7-3	TRBJ2-7	.	.	CASSLGGVSGEQYF	TGTGCCAGCAGCTTAGGTGGGGTGTCGGGCGAGCAGTACTTC
TRBV5-1	TRBJ2-1	TRBD2	.	CASSRSGRALFEQFF	TGCGCCAGCAGCCGGAGCGGGAGGGCCTTATTTGAGCAGTTCTTC
TRBV4-3	TRBJ2-2	.	.	CASRGPNTGELFF	TGCGCCAGCAGAGGACCGAACACCGGGGAGCTGTTTTTT
TRBV28	TRBJ2-7	.	many	CASSPSGRGGEQYF	TGTGCCAGCAGTCCATCCGGCAGGGGCGGCGAGCAGTACTTC
TRBV7-2	TRBJ2-7	.	few	CASSRAGRSYEQYF	TGTGCCAGCAGCCGAGCGGGCAGGAGTTACGAGCAGTACTTC
TRBV12-3/TRBV12-4	TRBJ2-7	.	.	CASSGSRAGSYEQYF	TGTGCCAGCAGTGGTAGTCGTGCGGGGTCCTACGAGCAGTACTTC
TRBV6-1	TRBJ2-3	.	.	CASRQEVGTDTQYF	TGTGCCAGCAGGCAGGAGGTGGGCACAGATACGCAGTATTTT
TRBV7-2	TRBJ2-7	TRBD2	few	CASSRRVAGGYEQYF	TGTGCCAGCAGCCGCCGAGTGGCGGGAGGCTACGAGCAGTACTTC
TRBV28	TRBJ2-3	.	few	CASSLFGAVTEDTQYF	TGTGCCAGCAGTTTATTTGGGGCGGTCACCGAAGATACGCAGTATTTT
TRBV20-1	TRBJ2-3	TRBD2	.	CSAHPLAGVDTDTQYF	TGCAGTGCTCATCCCTTAGCGGGAGTTGACACAGATACGCAGTATTTT
TRBV19	TRBJ2-2	TRBD2	.	CASSMGLAMGTGELFF	TGTGCCAGTAGTATGGGACTAGCAATGGGGACCGGGGAGCTGTTTTTT
TRBV3-1	TRBJ2-7	.	.	CASSQERLTTYEQYF	TGTGCCAGCAGCCAAGAACGGCTGACTACCTACGAGCAGTACTTC
TRBV20-1	TRBJ2-7	.	.	CSARERQAVYEQYF	TGCAGTGCTAGAGAACGGCAGGCAGTCTACGAGCAGTACTTC
TRBV15	TRBJ2-7	.	.	CATSRALEGGGEQYF	TGTGCCACCAGCAGGGCCCTAGAGGGAGGGGGCGAGCAGTACTTC
TRBV7-9	TRBJ2-7	.	.	CASSSTRASYEQYF	TGTGCCAGCAGCTCCACCCGAGCCTCCTACGAGCAGTACTTC
TRBV29-1	TRBJ2-1	.	few	CSVEDLNARSGEQFF	TGCAGCGTTGAAGATCTTAACGCTCGCTCAGGGGAGCAGTTCTTC
TRBV25-1	TRBJ2-5	TRBD1	few	CASSPDRGRGETQYF	TGTGCCAGCAGTCCTGACAGGGGGCGAGGAGAGACCCAGTACTTC
TRBV6-5	TRBJ2-1	.	.	CASSYSRAVSYNEQFF	TGTGCCAGCAGTTACTCCCGAGCGGTTTCCTACAATGAGCAGTTCTTC
TRBV23-1	TRBJ1-5	TRBD1	few	CASSQGNRDRGGQPQHF	TGCGCCAGCAGTCAAGGAAATCGAGACAGGGGCGGTCAGCCCCAGCATTTT
TRBV27	TRBJ2-2	.	few	CASWSIETGGELFF	TGTGCCAGCTGGTCAATAGAAACGGGCGGGGAGCTGTTTTTT
TRBV7-6	TRBJ2-4	TRBD1	many	CASSPLTGQGKDIQYF	TGTGCCAGCAGCCCGCTAACGGGACAGGGAAAGGACATTCAGTACTTC
TRBV5-6	TRBJ2-1	TRBD1	few	CASSQTGTYNEQFF	TGTGCCAGCAGCCAGACAGGGACCTACAATGAGCAGTTCTTC
TRBV7-2	TRBJ2-1	TRBD2	.	CASRRGSGTFEQFF	TGTGCCAGCAGGCGGGGTAGCGGGACCTTTGAGCAGTTCTTC
TRBV24-1	TRBJ2-7	.	.	CATSGPGQGYYEQYF	TGTGCCACCAGTGGTCCGGGACAAGGATACTACGAGCAGTACTTC
TRBV7-9	TRBJ2-7	.	.	CASSLVASAYEQYF	TGTGCCAGCAGCTTAGTGGCTAGCGCCTACGAGCAGTACTTC
TRBV7-9	TRBJ2-4	.	.	CASSPGWQIAKNIQYF	TGTGCCAGCAGCCCAGGGTGGCAGATAGCCAAAAACATTCAGTACTTC
TRBV20-1	TRBJ1-2	.	.	CRAPTPAYGYTF	TGCAGAGCTCCTACCCCAGCCTATGGCTACACCTTC
TRBV20-1	TRBJ2-7	TRBD2	few	CSASSPSGLDEQYF	TGCAGTGCTAGTTCGCCTAGCGGGTTGGACGAGCAGTACTTC
TRBV9	TRBJ1-4	TRBD1	few	CASSAQGGTNEKLFF	TGTGCCAGCAGCGCCCAGGGGGGAACTAATGAAAAACTGTTTTTT
TRBV11-2	TRBJ2-2	.	.	CASSIMGSNTGELFF	TGTGCCAGCAGCATAATGGGATCGAACACCGGGGAGCTGTTTTTT
TRBV4-2	TRBJ2-1	.	.	CASSQERGSDEQFF	TGTGCCAGCAGCCAAGAAAGGGGGAGCGATGAGCAGTTCTTC
TRBV20-1	TRBJ1-5	.	.	CSAPTVFGNQPQHF	TGCAGTGCCCCGACTGTATTCGGCAATCAGCCCCAGCATTTT
TRBV15	TRBJ1-5	.	.	CATSRGTAANQPQHF	TGTGCCACCAGCAGGGGGACGGCAGCTAATCAGCCCCAGCATTTT
TRBV4-3	TRBJ2-1	.	few	CASSQEEYLAQFF	TGCGCCAGCAGCCAAGAGGAATATTTGGCGCAGTTCTTC
TRBV25-1	TRBJ2-7	.	few	CASSEGRRGAYEQYF	TGTGCCAGCAGTGAAGGCCGGCGGGGTGCCTACGAGCAGTACTTC
TRBV20-1	TRBJ2-1	.	few	CSARQVSYNEQFF	TGCAGTGCTAGACAGGTATCCTACAATGAGCAGTTCTTC
TRBV20-1	TRBJ2-5	TRBD2	.	CSASVLAGGGQETQYF	TGCAGTGCTAGTGTGCTAGCGGGAGGGGGGCAAGAGACCCAGTACTTC
TRBV6-2/TRBV6-3	TRBJ2-5	.	few	CASSSKGGRETQYF	TGTGCCAGCAGTTCCAAAGGGGGTCGAGAGACCCAGTACTTC